This T cell receptor beta chain was documented in a study of regulatory T cells in long-lasting Graves disease. This clonotype showed up many times. Its antigen is still unknown. Time point indicated: persistent/refractory GD, antithyroid drugs over 5 years with positive TRAb. The TCR library was made from RNA that had been extracted from PBMCs in TRIzol. Investigators prepared the TCR beta libraries by applying iRepertoire HTBI primers and Arm-PCR of CDR3 regions. One entry per CDR3 protein results from TCRdb running MiXCR on the multiplex PCR reads. The top ten clones hold roughly 13% of a sample with 350,000 to 500,000 distinct CDR3 sequences, 20% to 25% of them seen once. General study findings and limits: Study was limited to peripheral blood, excluding thyroid tissue. It was in persistent disease that TRBV28, TRBJ1-2 and TRBJ2-5 were favored. With 2,741 shared public clonotypes, persistent patients exceeded new patients, who shared about a thousand.

CDR3 length: 13 amino acids. Trimming left V 7 bases short and J 0 bases short, with 12 bases between. The germline V gene encodes CDR1 SQVTM and CDR2 ANQGSEA. Sequencing used peripheral blood mononuclear cells (PBMCs), obtained when the disease was refractory, from a patient treated with antithyroid drugs. This receptor was taken from a female donor with Graves disease. The V call is TRBV29-1, the J call TRBJ1-1; D unresolved. This CDR3 is CSAHTTMNTEAFF. As DNA, the CDR3 is TGCAGCGCCCATACCACTATGAACACTGAAGCTTTCTTT. The full variable domain, completed using reference TRBV29-1 and TRBJ1-1, is SAVISQKPSRDICQRGTSLTIQCQVDSQVTMMFWYRQQPGQSLTLIATANQGSEATYESGFVIDKFPISRPNLTFSTLTVSNMSPEDSSIYLCSAHTTMNTEAFFGQGTRLTVV.